A selection of T cell receptor beta chains follows, all from one sample in a study of blood T cell repertoires in COVID-19. Libraries were prepared by immunoSEQ multiplex PCR; TCRdb keeps only in-frame clonotypes and omits some of them. Of roughly 270,000 clones in the sample, approximately 82% were seen once. The sample comprised PBMCs or T cells enriched from blood (not recorded which). The receptors derive from a middle-aged man who had been exposed to COVID-19. CDR3s include the opening cysteine and the closing phenylalanine or tryptophan. The D gene is left open where the match is weak. The size entry is marked missing in some rows and otherwise reads once, few, many or a size class.

J: TRBJ2-7; size: -; D: TRBD2; V: TRBV7-9; CDR3: CASSTNPLAGEYF; DNA: TGTGCCAGCAGCACCAATCCTCTAGCGGGAGAGTACTTC
J: TRBJ1-6; size: -; D: -; V: TRBV5-7; CDR3: CASSFEQGGYSPLHF; DNA: TGTGCCAGCAGCTTCGAACAGGGTGGATATTCACCCCTCCACTTT
J: TRBJ1-6; size: -; D: -; V: TRBV2; CDR3: CASSDTRSPLHF; DNA: TGTGCCAGCAGTGACACACGATCACCCCTCCACTTT
J: TRBJ1-6; size: -; D: -; V: TRBV3-1/TRBV3-2; CDR3: CASSQDWGRLSSPLHF; DNA: TGTGCCAGCAGCCAAGATTGGGGGCGCCTCTCCTCACCCCTCCACTTT
J: TRBJ2-3; size: -; D: TRBD1; V: TRBV2; CDR3: CASSEGQRGLNTQNF; DNA: TGTGCCAGCAGTGAAGGTCAAAGGGGGCTGAATACGCAGAATTTT
J: TRBJ2-5; size: -; D: -; V: TRBV5-1; CDR3: CASSPFAGQETQYF; DNA: TGCGCCAGCAGCCCGTTCGCGGGTCAAGAGACCCAGTACTTC
J: TRBJ2-1; size: many; D: -; V: TRBV5-3; CDR3: CARSLARAAAGVEQFF; DNA: TGTGCCAGAAGCTTGGCCCGGGCAGCGGCCGGTGTTGAGCAGTTCTTC
J: TRBJ2-7; size: -; D: -; V: TRBV5-4; CDR3: CASSLGGGGRNYEQYF; DNA: TGTGCCAGCAGCTTGGGGGGCGGGGGCCGAAACTACGAGCAGTACTTC
J: TRBJ2-3; size: few; D: -; V: TRBV20-1; CDR3: CSASGGKGTDTQYF; DNA: TGCAGTGCTAGTGGCGGGAAAGGCACAGATACGCAGTATTTT
J: TRBJ2-1; size: few; D: TRBD2; V: TRBV2; CDR3: CASTRDGTSRIEQFF; DNA: TGTGCCAGCACCCGGGACGGGACTAGTAGGATTGAGCAGTTCTTC
J: TRBJ2-4; size: -; D: TRBD1; V: TRBV10-1; CDR3: CASSESPGGIQYF; DNA: TGCGCCAGCAGTGAGTCACCAGGGGGCATTCAGTACTTC
J: TRBJ1-1; size: many; D: TRBD1; V: TRBV2; CDR3: CASRIDRETEAFF; DNA: TGTGCCAGCAGAATCGACAGGGAGACTGAAGCTTTCTTT
J: TRBJ2-7; size: -; D: TRBD2; V: TRBV10-1; CDR3: CASSENPSGRADEQYF; DNA: TGCGCCAGCAGTGAAAATCCTAGCGGGAGGGCCGACGAGCAGTACTTC
J: TRBJ2-7; size: -; D: -; V: TRBV28; CDR3: CATGGWAYEQYF; DNA: TGTGCCACCGGCGGGTGGGCCTACGAGCAGTACTTC
J: TRBJ1-5; size: -; D: -; V: TRBV12-5; CDR3: CASGPYGPQHF; DNA: TGTGCTAGTGGTCCCTATGGGCCCCAGCATTTT
J: TRBJ2-3; size: -; D: -; V: TRBV18; CDR3: CASSPSEAGADTQYF; DNA: TGTGCCAGCTCTCCCTCCGAGGCAGGGGCAGATACGCAGTATTTT
J: TRBJ2-2; size: once; D: -; V: TRBV5-1; CDR3: CASSLAPFTGELFF; DNA: TGCGCCAGCAGCTTGGCTCCCTTCACCGGGGAGCTGTTTTTT
J: TRBJ2-7; size: -; D: -; V: TRBV12-2; CDR3: CASPPGTSYEQYF; DNA: TGTGCAAGTCCCCCCGGGACTAGTTACGAGCAGTACTTC
J: TRBJ1-6; size: -; D: -; V: TRBV2; CDR3: CASTQSFSNSPLHF; DNA: TGTGCCAGCACCCAGAGTTTTAGCAATTCACCCCTCCACTTT
J: TRBJ2-5; size: -; D: -; V: TRBV5-6; CDR3: CASARGGTWGETQYF; DNA: TGTGCCAGCGCCAGAGGAGGGACGTGGGGAGAGACCCAGTACTTC
J: TRBJ2-5; size: many; D: -; V: TRBV12-3/TRBV12-4; CDR3: CASSRRLWETQYF; DNA: TGTGCCAGCAGTCGCCGGTTATGGGAGACCCAGTACTTC
J: TRBJ2-3; size: -; D: -; V: TRBV20-1; CDR3: CSPADTDTQYF; DNA: TGCAGTCCCGCGGATACAGATACGCAGTATTTT
J: TRBJ2-2; size: -; D: -; V: TRBV27; CDR3: CASSPRAGGALRSTGELFF; DNA: TGTGCCAGCAGTCCCCGAGCGGGCGGAGCCCTTCGTTCCACCGGGGAGCTGTTTTTT
J: TRBJ1-2; size: -; D: TRBD1; V: TRBV27; CDR3: CASARDRGYGYTF; DNA: TGTGCCAGCGCCCGGGACAGGGGATATGGCTACACCTTC
J: TRBJ2-1; size: few; D: -; V: TRBV24-1; CDR3: CATSGRDSTSSNEQFF; DNA: TGTGCCACCAGTGGGAGGGACAGTACTTCCTCAAATGAGCAGTTCTTC
J: TRBJ1-1; size: -; D: -; V: TRBV5-4; CDR3: CASSPSRTDMNTEAFF; DNA: TGTGCCAGCAGCCCCAGCCGGACAGATATGAACACTGAAGCTTTCTTT
J: TRBJ2-7; size: -; D: TRBD1; V: TRBV4-1; CDR3: CASSLPPGTGSYEQYF; DNA: TGCGCCAGCAGCCTCCCCCCCGGGACAGGCTCCTACGAGCAGTACTTC
J: TRBJ2-1; size: once; D: TRBD2; V: TRBV11-3; CDR3: CASSAGMIAGLGRQFF; DNA: TGTGCCAGCAGCGCTGGAATGATAGCGGGCTTGGGGAGGCAGTTCTTC
J: TRBJ2-7; size: -; D: -; V: TRBV30; CDR3: CAWSVSWTSYEQYF; DNA: TGTGCCTGGAGTGTAAGTTGGACTTCCTACGAGCAGTACTTC
J: TRBJ2-7; size: -; D: -; V: TRBV11-3; CDR3: CASSLGSSDYEQYF; DNA: TGTGCCAGCAGCTTAGGGAGTAGCGACTACGAGCAGTACTTC
J: TRBJ2-2; size: once; D: -; V: TRBV7-8; CDR3: CASSRPNLAVELFF; DNA: TGTGCCAGCAGCCGACCTAATCTGGCGGTCGAGCTGTTTTTT
J: TRBJ2-7; size: -; D: TRBD1; V: TRBV18; CDR3: CASSPGQGVEQYF; DNA: TGTGCCAGCTCACCCGGACAGGGCGTGGAGCAGTACTTC
J: TRBJ2-7; size: -; D: TRBD2; V: TRBV6-5; CDR3: CASSYSASGHYEQYF; DNA: TGTGCCAGCAGTTACTCTGCTAGCGGACACTACGAGCAGTACTTC
J: TRBJ1-4; size: -; D: -; V: TRBV18; CDR3: CASSPAPQLFNEKLFF; DNA: TGTGCCAGCTCACCAGCCCCTCAACTATTTAATGAAAAACTGTTTTTT
J: TRBJ2-1; size: -; D: -; V: TRBV2; CDR3: CASRSGHSYNEQFF; DNA: TGTGCCAGCAGGAGCGGCCACTCCTACAATGAGCAGTTCTTC
J: TRBJ2-5; size: -; D: -; V: TRBV6-5; CDR3: CASSYQQTVKMTQYF; DNA: TGTGCCAGCAGTTACCAACAGACAGTTAAGATGACCCAGTACTTC
J: TRBJ1-4; size: once; D: -; V: TRBV15; CDR3: CATSRERRSNEKLFF; DNA: TGTGCCACCAGCAGAGAGAGACGGAGTAATGAAAAACTGTTTTTT
J: TRBJ2-3; size: -; D: -; V: TRBV21-1; CDR3: CASSNQRLNTDTQYF; DNA: TGTGCCAGCAGCAACCAGCGCCTAAACACAGATACGCAGTATTTT
J: TRBJ2-7; size: -; D: TRBD2; V: TRBV5-5; CDR3: CASSPQAGVGGEQYF; DNA: TGTGCCAGCAGCCCCCAAGCGGGAGTAGGTGGCGAGCAGTACTTC
J: TRBJ2-1; size: once; D: -; V: TRBV11-3; CDR3: CASSRGTVSYNEQFF; DNA: TGTGCCAGCAGCCGGGGGACTGTCTCCTACAATGAGCAGTTCTTC
J: TRBJ2-1; size: -; D: TRBD2; V: TRBV11-2; CDR3: CASRASGRGIQKNYNEQFF; DNA: TGTGCCAGCAGAGCTAGCGGGAGGGGTATACAGAAGAACTACAATGAGCAGTTCTTC
J: TRBJ2-4; size: -; D: -; V: TRBV11-2; CDR3: CASSLLLGAPSGDIQYF; DNA: TGTGCCAGCAGCCTCCTGTTGGGGGCGCCCAGTGGGGACATTCAGTACTTC
J: TRBJ1-1; size: -; D: -; V: TRBV6-1; CDR3: CASSEVGRGNTEAFF; DNA: TGTGCCAGCAGTGAAGTGGGCAGGGGGAACACTGAAGCTTTCTTT
J: TRBJ2-1; size: -; D: TRBD2; V: TRBV9; CDR3: CASSPLHSGGSYNEQFF; DNA: TGTGCCAGCAGCCCCTTACATAGCGGGGGCTCCTACAATGAGCAGTTCTTC
J: TRBJ1-1; size: -; D: -; V: TRBV6-4; CDR3: CASSETSGRGFAEAFF; DNA: TGTGCCAGCAGTGAAACGTCAGGAAGGGGTTTTGCTGAAGCTTTCTTT
J: TRBJ2-1; size: few; D: TRBD2; V: TRBV3-1/TRBV3-2; CDR3: CASSQEAGVGNNEQFF; DNA: TGTGCCAGCAGCCAAGAAGCGGGAGTTGGAAACAATGAGCAGTTCTTC
J: TRBJ1-4; size: -; D: -; V: TRBV11-2; CDR3: CASSLDRGEKLFF; DNA: TGTGCCAGCAGCTTAGATAGGGGCGAAAAACTGTTTTTT
J: TRBJ1-6; size: -; D: -; V: TRBV10-1; CDR3: CASSDGIRSPLHF; DNA: TGCGCCAGCAGTGACGGGATTCGGTCACCCCTCCACTTT